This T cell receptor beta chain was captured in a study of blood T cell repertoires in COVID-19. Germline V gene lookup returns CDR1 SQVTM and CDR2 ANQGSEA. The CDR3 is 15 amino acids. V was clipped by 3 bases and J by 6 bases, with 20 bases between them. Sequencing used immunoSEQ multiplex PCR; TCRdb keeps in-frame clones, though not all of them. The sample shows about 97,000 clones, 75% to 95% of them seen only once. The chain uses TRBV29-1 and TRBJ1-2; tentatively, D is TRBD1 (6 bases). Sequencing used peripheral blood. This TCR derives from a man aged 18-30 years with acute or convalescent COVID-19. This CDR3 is CSVDHRDKVENGYTF. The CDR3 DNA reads TGCAGCGTTGACCACAGGGATAAGGTTGAGAATGGCTACACCTTC.